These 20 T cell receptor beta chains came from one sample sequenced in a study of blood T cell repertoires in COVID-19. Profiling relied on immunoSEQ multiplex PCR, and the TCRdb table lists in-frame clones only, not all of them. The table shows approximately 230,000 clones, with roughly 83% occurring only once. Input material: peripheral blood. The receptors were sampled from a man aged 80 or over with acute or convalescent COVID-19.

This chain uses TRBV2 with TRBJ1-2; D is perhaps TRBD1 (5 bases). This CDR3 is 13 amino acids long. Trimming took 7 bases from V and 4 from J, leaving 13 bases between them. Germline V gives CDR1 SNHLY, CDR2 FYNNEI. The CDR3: CASTGGVAYGYTF. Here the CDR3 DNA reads TGTGCCAGCACTGGGGGGGTAGCCTATGGCTACACCTTC.

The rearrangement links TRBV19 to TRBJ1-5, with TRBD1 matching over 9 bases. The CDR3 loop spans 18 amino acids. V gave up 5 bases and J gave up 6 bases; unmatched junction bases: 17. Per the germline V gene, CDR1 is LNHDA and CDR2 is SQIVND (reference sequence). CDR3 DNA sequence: TGTGCCAGTAGTCAACAGGGGGCAATTTTAAAACTTGTTCAGCCCCAGCATTTT. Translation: CASSQQGAILKLVQPQHF. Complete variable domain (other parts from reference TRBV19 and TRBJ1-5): DGGITQSPKYLFRKEGQNVTLSCEQNLNHDAMYWYRQDPGQGLRLIYYSQIVNDFQKGDIAEGYSVSREKKESFPLTVTSAQKNPTAFYLCASSQQGAILKLVQPQHFGDGTRLSIL.

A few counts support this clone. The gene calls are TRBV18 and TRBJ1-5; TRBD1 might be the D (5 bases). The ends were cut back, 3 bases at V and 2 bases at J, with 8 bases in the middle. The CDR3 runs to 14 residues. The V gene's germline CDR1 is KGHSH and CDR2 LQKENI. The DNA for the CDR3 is TGTGCCAGCTCACCCTCCAGGGGCAATCAGCCCCAGCATTTT. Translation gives CASSPSRGNQPQHF.

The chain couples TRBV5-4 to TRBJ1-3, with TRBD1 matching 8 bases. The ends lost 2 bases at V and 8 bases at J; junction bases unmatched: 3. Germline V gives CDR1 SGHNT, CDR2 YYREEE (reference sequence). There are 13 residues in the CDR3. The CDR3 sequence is CASSFQGADTIYF. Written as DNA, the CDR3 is TGTGCCAGCAGCTTCCAGGGGGCGGACACCATATATTTT.

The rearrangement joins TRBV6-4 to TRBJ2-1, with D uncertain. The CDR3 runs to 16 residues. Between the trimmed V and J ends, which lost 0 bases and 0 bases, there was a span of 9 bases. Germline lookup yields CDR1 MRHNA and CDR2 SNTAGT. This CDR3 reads CASSDSIRSSYNEQFF. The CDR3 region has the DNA TGTGCCAGCAGTGACTCGATTAGGAGCTCCTACAATGAGCAGTTCTTC.

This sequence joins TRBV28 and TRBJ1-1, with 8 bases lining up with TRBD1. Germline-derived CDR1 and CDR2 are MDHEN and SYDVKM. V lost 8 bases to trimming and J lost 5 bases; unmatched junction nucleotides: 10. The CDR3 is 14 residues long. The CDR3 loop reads CASQGQGRRTEAFF. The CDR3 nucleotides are TGTGCCAGCCAAGGACAGGGAAGGAGAACTGAAGCTTTCTTT.

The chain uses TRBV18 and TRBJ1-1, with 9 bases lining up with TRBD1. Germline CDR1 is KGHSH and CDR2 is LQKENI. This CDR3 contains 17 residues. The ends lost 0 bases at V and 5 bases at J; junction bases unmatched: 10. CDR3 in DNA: TGTGCCAGCTCACCACCTATGGGACAGGGTGGAAAAACTGAAGCTTTCTTT. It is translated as CASSPPMGQGGKTEAFF.

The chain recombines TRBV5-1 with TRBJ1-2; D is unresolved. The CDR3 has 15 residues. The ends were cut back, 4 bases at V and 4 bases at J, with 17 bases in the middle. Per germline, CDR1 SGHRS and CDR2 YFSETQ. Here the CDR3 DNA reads TGCGCCAGCAGCCCGACGGCGGGAGAAACCTATGGCTACACCTTC. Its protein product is CASSPTAGETYGYTF.

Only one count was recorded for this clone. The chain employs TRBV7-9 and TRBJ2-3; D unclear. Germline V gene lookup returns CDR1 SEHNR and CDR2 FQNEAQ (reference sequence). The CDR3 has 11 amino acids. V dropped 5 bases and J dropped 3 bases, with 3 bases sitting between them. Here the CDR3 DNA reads TGTGCCAGCAGCCAGACAGATACGCAGTATTTT. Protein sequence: CASSQTDTQYF.

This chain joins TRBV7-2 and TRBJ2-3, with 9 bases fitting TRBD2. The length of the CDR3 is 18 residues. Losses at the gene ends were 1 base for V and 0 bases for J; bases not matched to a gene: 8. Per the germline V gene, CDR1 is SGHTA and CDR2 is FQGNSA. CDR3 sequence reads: CASSLELAGPSSTDTQYF. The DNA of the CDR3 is TGTGCCAGCAGCTTAGAACTAGCGGGTCCCTCTAGCACAGATACGCAGTATTTT.

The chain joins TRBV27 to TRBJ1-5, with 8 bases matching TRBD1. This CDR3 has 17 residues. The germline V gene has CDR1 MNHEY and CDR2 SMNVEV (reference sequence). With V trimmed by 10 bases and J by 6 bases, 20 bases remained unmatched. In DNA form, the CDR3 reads TGTGCCACCAAGGCCCGCCCCAGGACAGGGTTAAGTCAGCCCCAGCATTTT. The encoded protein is CATKARPRTGLSQPQHF.

The CDR3: CASSFKQGATGFSYNEQFF. The CDR3, as DNA: TGTGCCAGCAGTTTCAAACAGGGGGCCACTGGATTCTCCTACAATGAGCAGTTCTTC. The genes are TRBV28 and TRBJ2-1; TRBD1 agrees at 9 bases. The CDR3 contains 19 residues. The trim removed 3 bases at V and 0 bases at J, leaving 12 bases unmatched. CDR1 is MDHEN, CDR2 SYDVKM, per germline.

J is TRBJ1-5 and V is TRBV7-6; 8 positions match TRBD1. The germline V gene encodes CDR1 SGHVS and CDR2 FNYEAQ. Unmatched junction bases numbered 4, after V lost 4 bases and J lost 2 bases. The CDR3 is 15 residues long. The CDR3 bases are TGTGCCAGCAGCTCCGGACAGGGAGGCAATCAGCCCCAGCATTTT. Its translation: CASSSGQGGNQPQHF.

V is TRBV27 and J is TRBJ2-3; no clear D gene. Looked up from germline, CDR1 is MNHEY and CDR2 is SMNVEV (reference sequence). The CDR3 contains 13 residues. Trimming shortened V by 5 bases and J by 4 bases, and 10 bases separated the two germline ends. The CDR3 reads CASSDGAPDTQYF. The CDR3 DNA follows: TGTGCCAGCAGTGATGGAGCACCAGATACGCAGTATTTT.

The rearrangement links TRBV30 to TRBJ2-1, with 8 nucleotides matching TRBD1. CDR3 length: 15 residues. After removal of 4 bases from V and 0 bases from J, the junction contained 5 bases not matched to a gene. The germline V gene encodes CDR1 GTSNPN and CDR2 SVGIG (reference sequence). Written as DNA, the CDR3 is TGTGCCTGGATCCGGACAGGGATCTCCTACAATGAGCAGTTCTTC. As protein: CAWIRTGISYNEQFF.

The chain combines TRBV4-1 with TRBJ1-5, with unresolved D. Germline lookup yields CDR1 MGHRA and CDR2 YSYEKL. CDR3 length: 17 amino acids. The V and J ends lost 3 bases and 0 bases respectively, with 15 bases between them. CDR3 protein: CASSQAPGRNSNQPQHF. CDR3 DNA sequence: TGCGCCAGCAGCCAGGCCCCCGGGAGGAATAGCAATCAGCCCCAGCATTTT.

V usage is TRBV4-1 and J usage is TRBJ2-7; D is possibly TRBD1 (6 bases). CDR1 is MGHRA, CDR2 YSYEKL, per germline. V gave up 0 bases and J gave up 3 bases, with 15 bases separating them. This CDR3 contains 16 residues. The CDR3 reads CASSQDRGWSYYEQYF. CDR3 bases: TGCGCCAGCAGCCAAGACAGGGGATGGAGTTACTACGAGCAGTACTTC.

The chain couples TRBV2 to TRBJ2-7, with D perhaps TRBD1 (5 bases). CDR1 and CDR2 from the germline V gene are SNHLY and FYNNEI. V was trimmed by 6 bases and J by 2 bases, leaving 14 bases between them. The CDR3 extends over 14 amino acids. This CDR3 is CASRLDTSPYEQYF. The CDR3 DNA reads TGTGCCAGCAGGCTGGACACCAGTCCCTACGAGCAGTACTTC.

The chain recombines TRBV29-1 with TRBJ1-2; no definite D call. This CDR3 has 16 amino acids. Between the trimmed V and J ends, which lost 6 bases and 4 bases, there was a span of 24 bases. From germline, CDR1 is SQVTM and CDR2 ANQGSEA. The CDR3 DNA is TGCAGCGTCGCACGTAGGCGGCGGGGAGGAAGCTATGGCTACACCTTC. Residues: CSVARRRRGGSYGYTF.

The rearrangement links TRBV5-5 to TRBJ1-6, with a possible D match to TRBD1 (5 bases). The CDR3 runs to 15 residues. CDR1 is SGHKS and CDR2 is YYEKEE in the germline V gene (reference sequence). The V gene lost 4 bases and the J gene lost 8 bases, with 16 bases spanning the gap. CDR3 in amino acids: CASSPMADRHSPLHF. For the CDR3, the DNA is TGTGCCAGCAGCCCCATGGCCGACAGACATTCACCCCTCCACTTT.